This T cell receptor beta chain was sequenced in a study of shared clonotypes between healthy human individuals. The overall study: Used for every donor were three CD4 naive, three CD4 memory, two CD8 naive and one CD8 memory plate. Whole-study results and caveats: Relative to clonotypes present in all four donors, those not shared had lower generation probabilities.

Genomic DNA (from each subset) was split evenly across several immunoSEQ plates. Data came from immunoSEQ multiplex PCR; TCRdb stores just in-frame clones and leaves some out. The table lists about 600,000 clones, 97% of them singletons, with 0.045% to 0.06% in the top ten. Points on this clone: What it binds is not known.

The germline V gene has CDR1 SEHNR and CDR2 FQNEAQ (reference sequence). The CDR3 covers 17 residues. Trimming removed 1 base from V and 2 bases from J, with 15 bases in between. This clonotype was obtained from a young woman in good health. V and J are TRBV7-9 and TRBJ1-5; D not resolved. Sequencing was performed on naive CD4+ T cells sorted from blood. Stated subset: CD45RA+ positively selected. In nucleotides, the CDR3 is TGTGCCAGCAGCTTAGGTCGCGGCGGCCGAGGCAATCAGCCCCAGCATTTT. Amino acid sequence: CASSLGRGGRGNQPQHF.